What follows is one T cell receptor (beta chain) and its context. The data were obtained in a study of blood T cell repertoires in COVID-19. Germline CDR1 reads SGHVS; CDR2 reads FQNEAQ. This CDR3 has 14 residues. V lost 4 bases and J 2 bases, leaving 9 bases between the germline ends. Per the authors' pipeline: The assay estimated nucleated cells by amplifying reference gene primers. The repertoire was sequenced with immunoSEQ multiplex PCR; TCRdb's copy has only in-frame clones and lacks some. Clone size and the V and J calls come from that table; the DNA yielded D and trimming. The table lists 210,000 or so clones, roughly nine tenths of them singletons.

The sequence was collected from a woman in her 50s in a cohort exposed to, infected with or recovered from COVID-19 (not recorded which). The sequenced sample consisted of PBMCs or T cells enriched from blood (not recorded which). The gene calls are TRBV7-8 and TRBJ1-5, with a possible D match to TRBD1 (6 bases). The CDR3 DNA reads as TGTGCCAGCAGCTCCTACAGGGGCAATCAGCCCCAGCATTTT. This gives the protein CASSSYRGNQPQHF.